A selection of T cell receptor beta chains follows, all from one sample in a study of cytomegalovirus exposure and HLA in healthy donors. This table comes from immunoSEQ multiplex PCR, and its TCRdb copy is limited to in-frame clones, with some not included. There are about 130,000 clones in the sample; 70% to 85% occur only once, and 2.7% lies in the top ten. Source material: PBMCs. The receptors derive from a man aged 50-59 years in good health and CMV-seronegative. The CDR3 runs from the conserved cysteine through the conserved F or W. Fields, in order: V gene, J gene, clone size, D gene, CDR3 DNA, CDR3 protein. A D gene is named only where the DNA matches it firmly. Clone size is stated in some rows and not others, as once, few, many or a class when expanded.

V gene: TRBV4-1; J gene: TRBJ1-1; clone size: .; D gene: .; CDR3 DNA: TGCGCCAGCAGCCGCCAGACAGGGAACACTGAAGCTTTCTTT; CDR3 protein: CASSRQTGNTEAFF
V gene: TRBV7-9; J gene: TRBJ2-7; clone size: .; D gene: TRBD1; CDR3 DNA: TGTGCCAGCAGCTTAGGACAGGGGCCCTACTACGAGCAGTACTTC; CDR3 protein: CASSLGQGPYYEQYF
V gene: TRBV29-1; J gene: TRBJ1-4; clone size: .; D gene: .; CDR3 DNA: TGCAGCATCTCCCCAGGGGATGCTAATGAAAAACTGTTTTTT; CDR3 protein: CSISPGDANEKLFF
V gene: TRBV4-1; J gene: TRBJ1-4; clone size: .; D gene: .; CDR3 DNA: TGCGCCAGCAGCCAAGATCGGGGGGCTTATGAAAAACTGTTTTTT; CDR3 protein: CASSQDRGAYEKLFF
V gene: TRBV18; J gene: TRBJ1-2; clone size: .; D gene: .; CDR3 DNA: TGTGCCAGCTCACCGAAACTAACAAACTATGGCTACACCTTC; CDR3 protein: CASSPKLTNYGYTF
V gene: TRBV19; J gene: TRBJ2-5; clone size: .; D gene: .; CDR3 DNA: TGTGCCAGTAGTATAGTTGGAGGTCAAGAGACCCAGTACTTC; CDR3 protein: CASSIVGGQETQYF
V gene: TRBV29-1; J gene: TRBJ1-1; clone size: .; D gene: .; CDR3 DNA: TGCAGCGGAGGGGGTGGGGGGGCCTCTGAAGCTTTCTTT; CDR3 protein: CSGGGGGASEAFF
V gene: TRBV7-3; J gene: TRBJ1-2; clone size: .; D gene: .; CDR3 DNA: TGTGCCAGCAGCTTAGGGGGGGCGAGCTATGGCTACACCTTC; CDR3 protein: CASSLGGASYGYTF
V gene: TRBV5-6; J gene: TRBJ1-1; clone size: .; D gene: .; CDR3 DNA: TGTGCCAGCAGCTCGGCGACAGGGAACACTGAAGCTTTCTTT; CDR3 protein: CASSSATGNTEAFF
V gene: TRBV7-2; J gene: TRBJ2-7; clone size: .; D gene: TRBD2; CDR3 DNA: TGTGCCAGCAGCTTGTTCGCGGGGGGGCCCTACGAGCAGTACTTC; CDR3 protein: CASSLFAGGPYEQYF
V gene: TRBV2; J gene: TRBJ2-3; clone size: .; D gene: .; CDR3 DNA: TGTGCCAGCAGTGACGATGTCCGGGTAGATACGCAGTATTTT; CDR3 protein: CASSDDVRVDTQYF
V gene: TRBV27; J gene: TRBJ2-1; clone size: .; D gene: .; CDR3 DNA: TGTGCCAGCAGTTTATCGGGGGGGACACTTTACAATGAGCAGTTCTTC; CDR3 protein: CASSLSGGTLYNEQFF
V gene: TRBV5-1; J gene: TRBJ1-1; clone size: once; D gene: .; CDR3 DNA: TGCGCCAGCAGCTTGTATGCACCGAGGGACACTGAAGCTTTCTTT; CDR3 protein: CASSLYAPRDTEAFF
V gene: TRBV5-1; J gene: TRBJ1-1; clone size: .; D gene: .; CDR3 DNA: TGCGCCAGCAGCTTGGCAGGAGGGAACACTGAAGCTTTCTTT; CDR3 protein: CASSLAGGNTEAFF
V gene: TRBV5-4; J gene: TRBJ2-3; clone size: .; D gene: .; CDR3 DNA: TGTGCCAGCAGCTTACGGACTCAACTCACAGATACGCAGTATTTT; CDR3 protein: CASSLRTQLTDTQYF